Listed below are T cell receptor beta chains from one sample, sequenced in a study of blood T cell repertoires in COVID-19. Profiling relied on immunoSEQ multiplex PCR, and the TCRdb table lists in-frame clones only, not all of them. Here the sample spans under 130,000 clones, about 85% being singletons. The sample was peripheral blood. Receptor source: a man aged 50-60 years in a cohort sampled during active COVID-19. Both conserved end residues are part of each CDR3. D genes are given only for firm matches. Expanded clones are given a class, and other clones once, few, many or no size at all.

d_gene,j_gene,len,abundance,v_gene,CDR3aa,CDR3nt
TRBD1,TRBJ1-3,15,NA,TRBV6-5,CASSRDRVVGNTIYF,TGTGCCAGCAGCCGGGACAGGGTAGTGGGAAACACCATATATTTT
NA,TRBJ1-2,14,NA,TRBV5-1,CASSQDDSGIGYTF,TGCGCCAGCAGCCAAGACGATTCGGGGATTGGCTACACCTTC
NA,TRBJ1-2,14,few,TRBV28,CASSLRGMDYGYTF,TGTGCCAGCAGTTTACGGGGGATGGACTATGGCTACACCTTC
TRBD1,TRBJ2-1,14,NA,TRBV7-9,CASSFGQGVDEQFF,TGTGCCAGCAGTTTTGGACAGGGGGTGGATGAGCAGTTCTTC
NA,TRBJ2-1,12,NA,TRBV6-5,CASSYSGGEQFF,TGTGCCAGCAGTTACTCGGGGGGTGAGCAGTTCTTC
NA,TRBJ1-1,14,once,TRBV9,CASSSLGGNTEAFF,TGTGCCAGCAGCAGCCTGGGGGGGAACACTGAAGCTTTCTTT
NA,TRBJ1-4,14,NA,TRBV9,CASSVGPGNEKLFF,TGTGCCAGCAGCGTAGGCCCAGGCAATGAAAAACTGTTTTTT
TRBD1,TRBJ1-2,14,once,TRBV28,CASSLTRDSRGYTF,TGTGCCAGCAGTTTAACCCGGGACAGCCGTGGCTACACCTTC
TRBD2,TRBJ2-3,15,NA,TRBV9,CASSAVGGGTDTQYF,TGTGCCAGCAGCGCCGTTGGGGGGGGCACAGATACGCAGTATTTT
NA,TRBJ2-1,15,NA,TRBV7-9,CASSSGGLSYNEQFF,TGTGCCAGCAGCTCGGGGGGCCTTTCCTACAATGAGCAGTTCTTC
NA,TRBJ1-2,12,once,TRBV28,CASSSGGYGYTF,TGTGCCAGCAGTTCGGGGGGCTATGGCTACACCTTC
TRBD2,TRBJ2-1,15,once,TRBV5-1,CASSAPGTTYNEQFF,TGCGCCAGCAGCGCGCCTGGGACTACCTACAATGAGCAGTTCTTC
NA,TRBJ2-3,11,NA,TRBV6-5,CASSSTGTQYF,TGTGCCAGCAGTTCAACCGGTACGCAGTATTTT
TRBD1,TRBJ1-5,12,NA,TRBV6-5,CASKGTGQPQHF,TGTGCCAGCAAAGGGACAGGTCAGCCCCAGCATTTT
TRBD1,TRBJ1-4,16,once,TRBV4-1,CASSQDGGQSNEKLFF,TGCGCCAGCAGCCAAGATGGGGGACAGTCGAATGAAAAACTGTTTTTT
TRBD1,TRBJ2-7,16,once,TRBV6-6,CASSYHDAGQAYEQYF,TGTGCCAGCAGTTACCACGACGCAGGACAGGCCTACGAGCAGTACTTC
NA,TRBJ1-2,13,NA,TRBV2,CASSEGANYGYTF,TGTGCCAGCAGTGAGGGCGCAAACTATGGCTACACCTTC
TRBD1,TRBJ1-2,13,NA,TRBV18,CASSPGQASSYTF,TGTGCCAGCTCACCGGGACAGGCGTCCAGCTACACCTTC
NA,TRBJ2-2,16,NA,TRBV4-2,CASSQETPPNTGELFF,TGTGCCAGCAGCCAAGAGACACCTCCGAACACCGGGGAGCTGTTTTTT
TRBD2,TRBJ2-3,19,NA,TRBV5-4,CASSLPPSGGASRSDTQYF,TGTGCCAGCAGCTTGCCCCCTAGCGGGGGGGCGTCTAGGTCTGATACGCAGTATTTT
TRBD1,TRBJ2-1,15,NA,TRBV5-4,CASSSRDRQFGEQFF,TGTGCCAGCAGCTCCCGGGACAGACAATTCGGTGAGCAGTTCTTC
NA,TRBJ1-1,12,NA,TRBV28,CASSLSGPEAFF,TGTGCCAGCAGTTTAAGCGGGCCTGAAGCTTTCTTT
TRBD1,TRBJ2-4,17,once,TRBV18,CASSPRDRVQAKNIQYF,TGTGCCAGCTCACCACGGGACAGGGTCCAAGCCAAAAACATTCAGTACTTC
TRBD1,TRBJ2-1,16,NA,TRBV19,CASSKRTGSSYNEQFF,TGTGCCAGTAGTAAAAGGACAGGGAGCTCCTACAATGAGCAGTTCTTC
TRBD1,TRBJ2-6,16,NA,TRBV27,CASSSGQGAGANVLTF,TGTGCCAGCAGTTCAGGGCAGGGGGCTGGGGCCAACGTCCTGACTTTC
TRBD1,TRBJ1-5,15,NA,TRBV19,CATRARQGTNQPQHF,TGTGCCACCCGAGCCCGACAGGGGACCAATCAGCCCCAGCATTTT
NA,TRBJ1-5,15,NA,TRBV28,CASSGLDGPNQPQHF,TGTGCCAGCAGTGGACTTGACGGTCCCAATCAGCCCCAGCATTTT
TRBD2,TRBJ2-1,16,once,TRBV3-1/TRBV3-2,CASSQEGLAGLDEQFF,TGTGCCAGCAGCCAAGAAGGACTAGCGGGGTTGGATGAGCAGTTCTTC
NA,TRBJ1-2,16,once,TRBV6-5,CASSYSNGARGYGYTF,TGTGCCAGCAGTTACTCTAACGGGGCGCGGGGCTATGGCTACACCTTC
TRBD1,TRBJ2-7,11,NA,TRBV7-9,CASSLDRVPYF,TGTGCCAGCAGCTTGGACAGGGTGCCGTACTTC
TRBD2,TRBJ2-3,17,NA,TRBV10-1,CASSGLAGVSSTDTQYF,TGCGCCAGCAGTGGTCTAGCGGGGGTCTCTAGCACAGATACGCAGTATTTT
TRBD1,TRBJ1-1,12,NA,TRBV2,CASSPTGVGAFF,TGTGCCAGCAGTCCTACAGGGGTTGGAGCTTTCTTT
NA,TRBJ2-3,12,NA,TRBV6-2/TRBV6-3,CASSYSGDTQYF,TGTGCCAGCAGTTACAGCGGGGATACGCAGTATTTT
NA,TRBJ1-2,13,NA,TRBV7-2,CASSFQFGYGYTF,TGTGCCAGCAGCTTCCAATTCGGCTATGGCTACACCTTC
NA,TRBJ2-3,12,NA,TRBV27,CASSLIGDTQYF,TGTGCCAGCAGTTTAATCGGAGATACGCAGTATTTT
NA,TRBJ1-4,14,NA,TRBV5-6,CASSTQVANEKLFF,TGTGCCAGCAGCACACAGGTGGCTAATGAAAAACTGTTTTTT
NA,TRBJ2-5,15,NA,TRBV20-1,CSASQTEGLQETQYF,TGCAGTGCTAGTCAAACGGAGGGGCTTCAAGAGACCCAGTACTTC
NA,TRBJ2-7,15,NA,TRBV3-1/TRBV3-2,CASSPQPGSPTEQYF,TGTGCCAGCAGCCCACAACCCGGGAGCCCCACCGAGCAGTACTTC
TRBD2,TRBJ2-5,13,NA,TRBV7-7,CASSLRRGETQYF,TGTGCTAGCAGCCTCCGGCGGGGGGAGACCCAGTACTTC
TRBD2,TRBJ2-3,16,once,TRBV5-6,CASSLLAGASTDTQYF,TGTGCCAGCAGCTTACTAGCGGGGGCTAGCACAGATACGCAGTATTTT
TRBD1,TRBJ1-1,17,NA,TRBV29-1,CSVEDRSGDRASVRAFF,TGCAGCGTTGAAGATCGCTCCGGTGACAGGGCGTCGGTGAGGGCTTTCTTT